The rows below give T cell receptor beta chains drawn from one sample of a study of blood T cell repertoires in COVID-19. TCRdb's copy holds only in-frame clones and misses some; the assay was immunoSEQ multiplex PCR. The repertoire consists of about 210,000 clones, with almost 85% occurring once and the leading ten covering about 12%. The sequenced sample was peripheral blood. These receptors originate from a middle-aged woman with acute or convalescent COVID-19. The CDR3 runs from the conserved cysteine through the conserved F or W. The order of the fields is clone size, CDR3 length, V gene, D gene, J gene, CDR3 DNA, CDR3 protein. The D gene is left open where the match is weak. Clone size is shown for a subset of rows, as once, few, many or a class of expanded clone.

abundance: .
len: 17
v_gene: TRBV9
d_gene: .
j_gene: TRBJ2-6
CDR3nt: TGTGCCAGCAGCCCCCGAGGGGGGGGGCCTGGGGCCAACGTCCTGACTTTC
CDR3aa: CASSPRGGGPGANVLTF

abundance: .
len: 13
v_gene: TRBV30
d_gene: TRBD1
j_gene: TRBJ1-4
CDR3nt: TGTGCCTGGAGTCCGGGACAGTACGAAAAACTGTTTTTT
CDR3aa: CAWSPGQYEKLFF

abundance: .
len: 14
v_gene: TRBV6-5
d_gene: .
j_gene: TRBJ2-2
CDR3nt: TGTGCCAGCAGCTATGACAGATCCACCGGGGAGCTGTTTTTT
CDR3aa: CASSYDRSTGELFF

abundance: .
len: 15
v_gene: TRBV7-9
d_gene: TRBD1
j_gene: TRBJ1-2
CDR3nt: TGTGCCAGCAGCTCCGGACAGGGGCCGATTGAAGGCTACACCTTC
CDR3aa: CASSSGQGPIEGYTF

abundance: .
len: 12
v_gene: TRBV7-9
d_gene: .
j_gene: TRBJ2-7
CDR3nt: TGTGCCAGCAGCTCCTACTCCTACGAGCAGTACTTC
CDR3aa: CASSSYSYEQYF

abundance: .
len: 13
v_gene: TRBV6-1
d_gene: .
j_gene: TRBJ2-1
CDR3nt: TGTGCCAGCAGTGAAGCAGGACAACCCCGGAAGTTCTTC
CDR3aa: CASSEAGQPRKFF

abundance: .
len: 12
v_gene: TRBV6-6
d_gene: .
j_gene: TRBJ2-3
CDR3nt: TGTGCCAGCGGAGAAAGTCCAGATACGCAGTATTTT
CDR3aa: CASGESPDTQYF

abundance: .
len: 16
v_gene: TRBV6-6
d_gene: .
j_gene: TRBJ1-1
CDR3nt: TGTGCCAGCAGTTACTCGATCAAACTCCCCAACACTGAAGCTTTCTTT
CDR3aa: CASSYSIKLPNTEAFF

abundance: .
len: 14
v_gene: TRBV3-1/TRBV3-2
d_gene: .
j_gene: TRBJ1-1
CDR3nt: TGTGCCAGCAGCCCAGTCGTAGGAGGCACTGAAGCTTTCTTT
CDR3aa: CASSPVVGGTEAFF

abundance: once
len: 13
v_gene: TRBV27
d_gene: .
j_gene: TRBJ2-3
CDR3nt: TGTGCCAGCAGTCCCTCAAACCGGGATACGCAGTATTTT
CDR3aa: CASSPSNRDTQYF

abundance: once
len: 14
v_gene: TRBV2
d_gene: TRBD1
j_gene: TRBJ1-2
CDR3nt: TGTGCCAGCAGGGAGACAGGGGTTAACTATGGCTACACCTTC
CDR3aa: CASRETGVNYGYTF

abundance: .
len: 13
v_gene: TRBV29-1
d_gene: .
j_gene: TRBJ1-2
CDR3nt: TGCAGCGTAGGCGGGGGCCCCCTGTATGGCTACACCTTC
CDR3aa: CSVGGGPLYGYTF

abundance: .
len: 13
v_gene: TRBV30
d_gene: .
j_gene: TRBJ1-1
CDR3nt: TGTGCCTGGAGAACTGCGGGGTGGACTGAAGCTTTCTTT
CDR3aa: CAWRTAGWTEAFF

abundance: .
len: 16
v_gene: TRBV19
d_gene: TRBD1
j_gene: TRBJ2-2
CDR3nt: TGTGCCAGTAGTCGACAGGGACAGGCGAACACCGGGGAGCTGTTTTTT
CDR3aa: CASSRQGQANTGELFF

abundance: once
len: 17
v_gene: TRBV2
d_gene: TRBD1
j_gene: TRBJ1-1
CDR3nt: TGTGCCAGCAGTGAGGGGGGGGACAGGGAAATTAACACTGAAGCTTTCTTT
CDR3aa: CASSEGGDREINTEAFF

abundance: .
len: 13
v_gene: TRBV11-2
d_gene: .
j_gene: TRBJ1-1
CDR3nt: TGTGCCAGCAGCTTAGAAGGGCCGGGGGAAGCTTTCTTT
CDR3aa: CASSLEGPGEAFF

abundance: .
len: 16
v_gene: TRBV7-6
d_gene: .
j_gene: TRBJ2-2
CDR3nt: TGTGCCAGCAGCTTTCGTCCTGCCGGGAACACCGGGGAGCTGTTTTTT
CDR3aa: CASSFRPAGNTGELFF

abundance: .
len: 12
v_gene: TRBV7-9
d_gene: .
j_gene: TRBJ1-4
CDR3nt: TGTGCCAGCAGCTTAGGCGGTGAAAAACTGTTTTTT
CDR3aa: CASSLGGEKLFF

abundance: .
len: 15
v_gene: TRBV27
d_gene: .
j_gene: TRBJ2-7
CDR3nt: TGTGCCAGCAGTTCCCTTTTGGGGGCGGGCGACGAGCAGTACTTC
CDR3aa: CASSSLLGAGDEQYF

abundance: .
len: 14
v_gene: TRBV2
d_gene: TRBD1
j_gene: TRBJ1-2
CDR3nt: TGTGCCAGCAGTACGGGACAGGGGGCAAATGGCTACACCTTC
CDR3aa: CASSTGQGANGYTF

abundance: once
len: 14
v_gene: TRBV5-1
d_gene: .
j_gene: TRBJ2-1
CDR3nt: TGCGCCAGCAGCGGGAGTGGCGGTTACAATGAGCAGTTCTTC
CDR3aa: CASSGSGGYNEQFF

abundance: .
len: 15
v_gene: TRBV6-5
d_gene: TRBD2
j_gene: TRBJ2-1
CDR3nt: TGTGCCAGCAGTCCGACTAGCGCGGTGGACAATGAGCAGTTCTTC
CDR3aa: CASSPTSAVDNEQFF

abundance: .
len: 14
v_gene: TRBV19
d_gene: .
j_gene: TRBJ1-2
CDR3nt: TGTGCCAGTAGTCTGATCCGGGACACCTATGGCTACACCTTC
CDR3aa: CASSLIRDTYGYTF

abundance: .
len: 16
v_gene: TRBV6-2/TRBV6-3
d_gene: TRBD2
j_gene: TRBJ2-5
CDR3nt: TGTGCCAGCCGCCCGGCGGTGGGAGGGAGCTGGGTGACCCAGTACTTC
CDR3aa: CASRPAVGGSWVTQYF

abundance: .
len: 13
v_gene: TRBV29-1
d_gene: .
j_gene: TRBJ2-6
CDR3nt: TGCAGCGTTTTCGTCTCTGGGGCCAACGTCCTGACTTTC
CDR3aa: CSVFVSGANVLTF